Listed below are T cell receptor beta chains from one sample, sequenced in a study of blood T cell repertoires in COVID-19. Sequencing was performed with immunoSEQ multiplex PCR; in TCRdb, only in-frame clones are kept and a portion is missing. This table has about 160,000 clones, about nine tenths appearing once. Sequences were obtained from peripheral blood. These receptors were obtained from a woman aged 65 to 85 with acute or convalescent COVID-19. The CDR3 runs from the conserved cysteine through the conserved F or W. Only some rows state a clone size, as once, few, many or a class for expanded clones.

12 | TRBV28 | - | CASSSRMDEQYF
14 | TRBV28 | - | CASRGEGGRQPQHF
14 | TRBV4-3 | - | CASSQEWQDYGYTF
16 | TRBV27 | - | CASSLTSGDSYNEQFF
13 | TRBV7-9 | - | CASSLSGGYGYTF
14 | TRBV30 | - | CAWSVWAVTEKLFF
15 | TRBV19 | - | CASSTRTSGYNEQFF
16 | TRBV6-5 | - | CASSYSRTGFGNTIYF
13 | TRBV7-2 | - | CASSLVFGGEQFF
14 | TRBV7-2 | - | CASSPLGPNQPQHF
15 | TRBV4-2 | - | CASSQGVSRDQPQHF
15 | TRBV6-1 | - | CASSEHINSGGKLFF
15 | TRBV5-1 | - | CASSLTSGRSGELFF
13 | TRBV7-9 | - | CASSLGQGREAFF
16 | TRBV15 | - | CATSRVGSPPPGLQYF
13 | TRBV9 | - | CASSVDRHYGYTF
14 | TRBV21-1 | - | CASSKITHRAGYTF
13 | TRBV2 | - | CASSGQEGYGYTF
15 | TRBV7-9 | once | CASSLDRVHNSPLHF
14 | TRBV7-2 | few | CASSLSRWNTEAFF
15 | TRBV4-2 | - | CASSQDFYRPYEQYF
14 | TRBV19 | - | CASSTYRGGTEAFF
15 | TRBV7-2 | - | CASSPGDLSNQPQHF
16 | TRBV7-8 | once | CASRGASGVTTETQYF
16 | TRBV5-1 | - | CASSLEGGSSNQPQHF
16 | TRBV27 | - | CASSLLTSGSGNEQFF
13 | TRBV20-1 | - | CSASSAVGYGYTF
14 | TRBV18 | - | CASSRQGADYEQYF
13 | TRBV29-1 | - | CSVVGQGAYEQYF
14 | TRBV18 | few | CASSPVETNQPQHF
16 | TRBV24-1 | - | CATSEAGTGLTGELFF
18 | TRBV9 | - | CASSPAWTGYANDYGYTF
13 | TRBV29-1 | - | CSAKDRGTGELFF
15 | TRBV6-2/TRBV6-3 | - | CASSYLRGSTDTQYF
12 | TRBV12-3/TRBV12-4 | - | CASSLTVSEAFF
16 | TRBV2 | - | CASDLGGPALNTEAFF
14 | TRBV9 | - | CASSEGWEGQPQHF
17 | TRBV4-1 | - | CATQPRQGQITNEKLFF
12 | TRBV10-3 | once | CAIRGGTGELFF
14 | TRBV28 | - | CVTVGGPQGTEAFF
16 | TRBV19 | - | CASSSLVSGSGNTIYF
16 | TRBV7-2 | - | CASSLGAPPLGTEAFF
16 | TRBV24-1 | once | CATSANRDRRDNEQFF
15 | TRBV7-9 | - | CASSLFRFSAGELFF
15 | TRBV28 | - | CASRRLGNSNQPQHF
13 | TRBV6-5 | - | CASLSGRWNEQFF
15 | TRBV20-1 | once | CSASRGGLSNQPQHF
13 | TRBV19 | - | CASSGTGPYEQYF
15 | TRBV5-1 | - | CASSPRQGRGTEAFF
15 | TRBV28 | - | CASSVNLLRGYGYTF
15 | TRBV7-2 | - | CASSFGAGSNQPQHF
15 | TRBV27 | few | CASSLFPRGSHEQYF
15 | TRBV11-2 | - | CASSRGENSNQPQHF
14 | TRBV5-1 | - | CASSATLSGDGYTF
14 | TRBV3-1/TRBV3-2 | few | CASSLSGNTGELFF
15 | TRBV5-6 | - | CASSSVGGPAYEQYF
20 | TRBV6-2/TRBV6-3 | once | CASSYTPAGGLAGTTDTQYF
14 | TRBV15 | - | CATSRVVGGSPLHF